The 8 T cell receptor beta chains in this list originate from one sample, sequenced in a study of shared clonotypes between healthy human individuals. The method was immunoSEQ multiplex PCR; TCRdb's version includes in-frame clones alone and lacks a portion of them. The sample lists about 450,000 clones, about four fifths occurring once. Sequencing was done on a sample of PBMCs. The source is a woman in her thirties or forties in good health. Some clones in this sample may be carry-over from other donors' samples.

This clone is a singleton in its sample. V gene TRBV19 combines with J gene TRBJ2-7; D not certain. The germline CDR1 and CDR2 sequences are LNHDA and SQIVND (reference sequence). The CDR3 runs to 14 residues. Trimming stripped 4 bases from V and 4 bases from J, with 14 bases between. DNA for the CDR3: TGTGCCAGTAGTACCCTAGGAAAAGCTTACGAGCAGTACTTC. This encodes CASSTLGKAYEQYF.

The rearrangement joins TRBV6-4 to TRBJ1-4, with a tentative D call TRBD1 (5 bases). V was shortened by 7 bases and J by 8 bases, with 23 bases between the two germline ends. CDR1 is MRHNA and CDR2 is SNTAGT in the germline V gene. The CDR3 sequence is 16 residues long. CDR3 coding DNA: TGTGCCAGCATTGGGGCGCAGAGCCTAGTTGGGGAAAAACTGTTTTTT. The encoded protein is CASIGAQSLVGEKLFF.

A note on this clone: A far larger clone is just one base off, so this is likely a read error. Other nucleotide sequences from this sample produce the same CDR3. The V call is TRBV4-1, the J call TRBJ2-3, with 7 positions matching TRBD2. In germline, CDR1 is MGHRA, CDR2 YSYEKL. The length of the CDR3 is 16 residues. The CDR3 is CASSQRVGGKTDTQYF. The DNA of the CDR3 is TGCGCCAGTAGCCAACGCGTGGGAGGGAAGACAGATACGCAGTATTTT.

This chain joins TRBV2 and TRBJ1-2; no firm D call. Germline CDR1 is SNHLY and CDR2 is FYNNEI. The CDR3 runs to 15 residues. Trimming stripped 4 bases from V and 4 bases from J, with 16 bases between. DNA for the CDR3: TGTGCCAGCAGTGGGCTGAGCGGTGAGGTCTATGGCTACACCTTC. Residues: CASSGLSGEVYGYTF.

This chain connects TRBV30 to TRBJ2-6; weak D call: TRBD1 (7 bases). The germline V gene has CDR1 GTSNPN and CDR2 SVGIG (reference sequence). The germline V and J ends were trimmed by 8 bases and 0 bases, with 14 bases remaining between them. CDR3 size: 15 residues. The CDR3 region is CARGTDLSGANVLTF. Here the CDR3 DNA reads TGTGCCCGGGGGACAGACCTCTCTGGGGCCAACGTCCTGACTTTC.

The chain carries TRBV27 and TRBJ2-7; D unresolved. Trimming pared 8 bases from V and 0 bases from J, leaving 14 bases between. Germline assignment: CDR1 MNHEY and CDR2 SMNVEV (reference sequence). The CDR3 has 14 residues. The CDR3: CASRFLEGSYEQYF. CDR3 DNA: TGTGCCAGCCGCTTCTTGGAAGGCTCCTACGAGCAGTACTTC.

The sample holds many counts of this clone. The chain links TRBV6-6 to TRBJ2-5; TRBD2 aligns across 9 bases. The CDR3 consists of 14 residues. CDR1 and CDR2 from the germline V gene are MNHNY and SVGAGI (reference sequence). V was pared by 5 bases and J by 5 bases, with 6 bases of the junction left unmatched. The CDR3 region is CASSGASGMETQYF. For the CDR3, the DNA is TGTGCCAGCAGTGGGGCTAGCGGGATGGAGACCCAGTACTTC.

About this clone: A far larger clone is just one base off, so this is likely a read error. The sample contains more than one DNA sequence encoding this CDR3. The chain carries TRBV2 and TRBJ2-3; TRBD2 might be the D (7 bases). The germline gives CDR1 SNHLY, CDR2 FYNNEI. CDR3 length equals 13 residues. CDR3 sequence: CASSTGGTDTQYF. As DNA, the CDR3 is TGTGCCAGCAGCACGGGGGGCACCGATACGCAGTATTTT.